This T cell receptor beta chain came from a study of blood T cell repertoires in COVID-19. Overall study context: Samples of COVID-19 (acute and convalescent) were obtained from the United States, Italy and Spain. Sources were T cells, B-cell-depleted T cells, or PBMCs; the material itself was cDNA or gDNA.

Trimming removed 5 bases from V and 0 bases from J; junction bases left unmatched: 6. CDR3 length: 15 residues. In germline, CDR1 is LNHDA, CDR2 SQIVND (reference sequence). This clone was recorded a few times. Per the original data handling: How many nucleated cells were present was estimated from reference gene primer amplification. Profiling relied on immunoSEQ multiplex PCR, and the TCRdb table lists in-frame clones only, not all of them. V and J calls and clone size are given by that table; D and trimming were obtained from the DNA. Of approximately 210,000 clones listed, about 83% are singletons.

What was sequenced was peripheral blood. The source is a woman aged 45-65 years with active or convalescent COVID-19. The chain uses TRBV19 and TRBJ1-1, with TRBD1 matching 7 bases. This CDR3 reads CASSRWGQMNTEAFF. The CDR3 region has the DNA TGTGCCAGTAGTCGCTGGGGACAGATGAACACTGAAGCTTTCTTT.